This T cell receptor (beta chain) stems from a study of OX40 agonist ivuxolimab in advanced cancers. The wider study: People in dose escalation had one of these cancers: hepatocellular carcinoma, melanoma, renal cell or head and neck cancer.

TCRdb's table, derived via immunoSEQ multiplex PCR, lists solely in-frame clones and lacks some. The top ten clones hold over 1.1% of a sample with 34,000 or so clones, 81% of them seen once. As to this clone: Antigen unknown.

This CDR3 spans 14 amino acids. The V and J ends lost 5 bases and 5 bases, in that order; junction bases with no gene match: 7. From germline, CDR1 is PRHDT and CDR2 FYEKMQ (reference sequence). The study, taken as a whole, reports: CD8+ T cells were the subset that, on average, had more expanded clones than CD4+. Partial responders at 0.1-3.0 mg/kg had among the lowest clonal expansion.

V gene TRBV13 combines with J gene TRBJ2-5; TRBD1 agrees at 8 bases. Sequencing was performed on CD4+ or CD8+ T cells sorted from blood, taken in a trial of the OX40 agonist ivuxolimab. This TCR came from an adult with an advanced solid tumor such as melanoma, head and neck, liver or kidney cancer. CDR3 in DNA: TGTGCCAGCAGCCCGCGGACAGGGAGGGAGACCCAGTACTTC. Protein sequence: CASSPRTGRETQYF.